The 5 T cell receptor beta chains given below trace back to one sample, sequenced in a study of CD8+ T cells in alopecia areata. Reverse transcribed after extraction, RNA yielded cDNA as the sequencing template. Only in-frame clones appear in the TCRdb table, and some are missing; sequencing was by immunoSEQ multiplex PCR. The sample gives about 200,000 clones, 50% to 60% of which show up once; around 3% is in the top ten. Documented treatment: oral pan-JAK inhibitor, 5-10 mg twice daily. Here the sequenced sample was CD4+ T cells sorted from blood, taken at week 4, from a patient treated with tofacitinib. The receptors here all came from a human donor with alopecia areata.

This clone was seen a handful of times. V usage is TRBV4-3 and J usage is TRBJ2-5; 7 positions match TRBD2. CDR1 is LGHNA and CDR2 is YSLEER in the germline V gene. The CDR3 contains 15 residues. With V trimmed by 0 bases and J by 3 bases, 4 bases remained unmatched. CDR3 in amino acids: CASSQDGLAEETQYF. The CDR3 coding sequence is TGCGCCAGCAGCCAAGATGGTCTAGCGGAAGAGACCCAGTACTTC.

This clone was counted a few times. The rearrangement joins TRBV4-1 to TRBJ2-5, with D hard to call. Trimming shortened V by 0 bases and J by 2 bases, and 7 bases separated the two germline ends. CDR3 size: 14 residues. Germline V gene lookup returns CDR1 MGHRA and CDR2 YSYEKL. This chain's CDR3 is CASSQEAEQETQYF. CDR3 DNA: TGCGCCAGCAGCCAAGAGGCAGAACAAGAGACCCAGTACTTC.

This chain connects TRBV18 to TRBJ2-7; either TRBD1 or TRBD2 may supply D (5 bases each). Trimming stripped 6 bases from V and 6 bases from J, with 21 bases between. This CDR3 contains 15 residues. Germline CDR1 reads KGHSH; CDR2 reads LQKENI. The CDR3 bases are TGTGCCAGCTCGGACGAGACCGGGACCAGGTCCGAGCAGTACTTC. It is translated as CASSDETGTRSEQYF.

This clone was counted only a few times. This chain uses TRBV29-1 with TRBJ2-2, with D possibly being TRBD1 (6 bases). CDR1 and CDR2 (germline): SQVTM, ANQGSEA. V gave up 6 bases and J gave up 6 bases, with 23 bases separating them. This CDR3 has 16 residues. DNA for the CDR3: TGCAGCGTCCTGAAGGCACAGGGACCAGCCGCCGGGGAGCTGTTTTTT. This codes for CSVLKAQGPAAGELFF.

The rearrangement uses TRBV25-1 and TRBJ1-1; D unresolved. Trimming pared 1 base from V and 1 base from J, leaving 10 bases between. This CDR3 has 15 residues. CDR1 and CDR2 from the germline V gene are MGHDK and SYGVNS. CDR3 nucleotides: TGTGCCAGCAGTGAATCTGGCTTCCCGAACACTGAAGCTTTCTTT. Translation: CASSESGFPNTEAFF.